What follows are 14 T cell receptor gamma chains derived from one specimen sequenced in a study of Vδ1+ human thymocytes. Whole-study findings and limits: Highly polyclonal TRG and TRD repertoires with Gaussian CDR3 length distributions appeared in thymus.

Their recognized antigens are unknown. RNA was extracted from the cells and then reverse transcribed. Multiplex PCR used pooled V-gene forward primers and a constant-region reverse primer to amplify CDR3s. TCRdb reprocessed the multiplex PCR reads through CATT. The sample includes 25,000 to 35,000 gamma-chain clones, 20% to 25% seen only once; the top ten take 1.8%. Material: Vdelta1+ gamma-delta thymocytes from the thymus. Subset given: FACS-sorted CD3+ TCRalphabeta- TCRVdelta1+ TCRVdelta2- thymocytes. Receptors originate from a boy younger than two who had congenital heart surgery.

There are a few counts of this clone. V gene TRGV9 combines with J gene TRGJP1. The CDR3 loop spans 16 amino acids. The ends lost 2 bases at V and 0 bases at J; junction bases unmatched: 6. Germline V gene data show CDR1 as GITISATS and CDR2 as ISYDGTV (reference sequence). CDR3 residues: CALWEERYTTGWFKIF. CDR3 nucleotides: TGTGCCTTGTGGGAGGAAAGATATACCACTGGTTGGTTCAAGATATTT.

V gene TRGV9 combines with J gene TRGJ1 or TRGJ2. The CDR3 is 12 residues long. Germline loops: CDR1 GITISATS, CDR2 ISYDGTV (reference sequence). The junction had 5 bases not matched to a gene; V was cut back by 8 bases and J by 1 base. The CDR3 here is CALYLNYYKKLF. Here the CDR3 DNA reads TGTGCCTTGTACCTTAATTATTATAAGAAACTCTTT.

The genes are TRGV9 and TRGJ1 or TRGJ2. The germline CDR1 and CDR2 sequences are GITISATS and ISYDGTV (reference sequence). This CDR3 has 15 residues. After removal of 4 bases from V and 12 bases from J, the junction contained 21 bases not matched to a gene. CDR3 coding DNA: TGTGCCTTGTGGGACCCCTCAATGGGGATAAGTTCGAAACTCTTT. Its protein is CALWDPSMGISSKLF.

The gene calls are TRGV3 and TRGJ1 or TRGJ2. CDR1 VTNTFY and CDR2 YDVSTARD come from the germline V gene (reference sequence). V lost 0 bases, J lost 3 bases, and 5 bases stayed unmatched. The CDR3 loop spans 14 amino acids. CDR3 loop: CATWDRNLYYKKLF. CDR3 DNA sequence: TGTGCCACCTGGGACAGGAACCTTTATTATAAGAAACTCTTT.

This clone was counted only a few times. The chain combines TRGV9 with TRGJ1 or TRGJ2. CDR1 is GITISATS and CDR2 is ISYDGTV in the germline V gene (reference sequence). This CDR3 has 11 residues. V dropped 9 bases and J dropped 7; count of bases not matched to a gene: 9. The CDR3 is CALPVGYKKLF. For the CDR3, the DNA is TGTGCCTTGCCCGTGGGGTATAAGAAACTCTTT.

The chain recombines TRGV9 with TRGJ1 or TRGJ2. This CDR3 is built from 13 residues. CDR1 is GITISATS and CDR2 is ISYDGTV in the germline V gene (reference sequence). The V and J ends lost 2 bases and 10 bases, in that order; junction bases with no gene match: 11. CDR3 DNA: TGTGCCTTGTGGGAGGCACCCCTTCCCAAGAAACTCTTT. This encodes CALWEAPLPKKLF.

This clone was seen a few times. Additional DNA sequences in this sample encode the identical CDR3. This chain uses TRGV3 with TRGJ1 or TRGJ2. This CDR3 has 13 residues. V dropped 1 base and J dropped 7; count of bases not matched to a gene: 7. The germline V gene encodes CDR1 VTNTFY and CDR2 YDVSTARD (reference sequence). The CDR3 sequence is CATWDRLDYKKLF. As DNA, the CDR3 is TGTGCCACCTGGGACAGACTGGACTATAAGAAACTCTTT.

In its sample, this clone was seen a few times. The V call is TRGV3, the J call TRGJ1 or TRGJ2. The germline gives CDR1 VTNTFY, CDR2 YDVSTARD (reference sequence). The trim removed 3 bases at V and 3 bases at J, leaving 11 bases unmatched. The CDR3 consists of 15 residues. The CDR3 DNA is TGTGCCACCTGGGACGGCAGTGGGACTTATTATAAGAAACTCTTT. Translating gives CATWDGSGTYYKKLF.

This clone was seen more than once but under ten times. The chain is built from TRGV3 and TRGJ1 or TRGJ2. The CDR3 is 15 amino acids. Germline V gene sequence: CDR1 VTNTFY, CDR2 YDVSTARD (reference sequence). Trimming at V came to 2 bases and at J to 6 bases, leaving 13 bases not matched to a gene. In DNA, the CDR3 is TGTGCCACCTGGGACATGAGCCTTGGATGTTATAAGAAACTCTTT. It yields the protein CATWDMSLGCYKKLF.

This clone was counted a few times. The chain has TRGV9 and TRGJ1 or TRGJ2. The V gene end was trimmed by 4 bases and the J gene end by 7 bases; junction bases not matched to a gene: 1. The CDR3 extends over 10 amino acids. Germline V gene lookup returns CDR1 GITISATS and CDR2 ISYDGTV (reference sequence). CDR3 bases: TGTGCCTTGTGGGACTATAAGAAACTCTTT. Protein: CALWDYKKLF.

This sequence joins TRGV9 and TRGJP. The V segment lost 2 bases and the J segment 3 bases; nucleotides outside the gene matches: 4. CDR1 GITISATS and CDR2 ISYDGTV come from the germline V gene (reference sequence). The CDR3 extends over 17 amino acids. CDR3 DNA: TGTGCCTTGTGGGAGGCTTCGCAAGAGTTGGGCAAAAAAATCAAGGTATTT. Translation gives CALWEASQELGKKIKVF.

The rearrangement uses TRGV3 and TRGJP1. From germline, CDR1 is VTNTFY and CDR2 YDVSTARD (reference sequence). V lost 0 bases and J lost 3; bases outside the gene matches: 4. The CDR3 runs to 15 residues. The CDR3 region has the DNA TGTGCCACCTGGGACAGGCCGGCCACTGGTTGGTTCAAGATATTT. Translated: CATWDRPATGWFKIF.

This clone appeared a few times. A read error is likely here: a far larger clone is one base away. The genes are TRGV4 and TRGJ1 or TRGJ2. The junction had 2 bases not matched to a gene; V was cut back by 3 bases and J by 0 bases. The CDR3 runs 13 residues. Germline-derived CDR1 and CDR2 are EGSTGY and YDSYTSSV. CDR3 sequence reads: CATWDWNYYKKLF. The CDR3 DNA reads TGTGCCACCTGGGATTGGAATTATTATAAGAAACTCTTT.

The chain recombines TRGV9 with TRGJ1 or TRGJ2. V trimming: 0 bases; J trimming: 7 bases; junction bases outside the gene matches: 12. This CDR3 comprises 15 residues. Germline assignment: CDR1 GITISATS and CDR2 ISYDGTV (reference sequence). CDR3 sequence (DNA): TGTGCCTTGTGGGAGGTGCACGAATTAAAGTATAAGAAACTCTTT. This encodes CALWEVHELKYKKLF.